This is a list of T cell receptor beta chains from one sample in a study of HIV-infected patients and healthy controls. TCRdb reanalysed the 5' RACE reads using MiXCR and keeps one entry per CDR3 protein. The sample shows tens of thousands of distinct CDR3 sequences, roughly a sixth of them seen only once. Specimen: CD4+ T cells from blood. The receptors originated from a human donor in good health. The CDR3 runs from the conserved cysteine through the conserved F or W. The D gene is left open where the match is weak. Size values are once, few and many counts, or a class for expanded clones, and some rows have none.

j_call clone_size cdr3_length d_call v_call cdr3_nt cdr3_aa
TRBJ2-1 - 16 - TRBV24-1 TGTGCCACCAGCTTCTCTTGGAAGGGGGGAAATAATGAGCAGTTCTTC CATSFSWKGGNNEQFF
TRBJ2-2 - 18 - TRBV6-2/TRBV6-3 TGTGCCAGCAGGGCCGGCAGGGGAGTTACCAGCGTGGCCGGGGAGCTGTTTTTT CASRAGRGVTSVAGELFF
TRBJ2-2 few 13 - TRBV7-2 TGTGCCAGCAGCTTAGTAAGGACCGGGGAGCTGTTTTTT CASSLVRTGELFF
TRBJ1-4 many 15 TRBD1 TRBV28 TGTGCCAGCAGAAGGACAGGGGGCCATAATGAAAAACTGTTTTTT CASRRTGGHNEKLFF
TRBJ1-2 many 16 TRBD1 TRBV4-2 TGTGCCAGCAGCCAATCGGGACAGGGGGCCCGCTATGGCTACACCTTC CASSQSGQGARYGYTF
TRBJ1-5 few 15 - TRBV5-1 TGCGCCAGCAGCCTTGGGGCCGGGTTCAATCAGCCCCAGCATTTT CASSLGAGFNQPQHF
TRBJ2-1 - 15 - TRBV12-3/TRBV12-4 TGTGCCAGCTCAAAGAGGGGGAGCTCCTACAATGAGCAGTTCTTC CASSKRGSSYNEQFF
TRBJ2-7 - 12 - TRBV7-9 TGTGCCAGCAGCCCAGGGCCCGATACGAGTTACTTC CASSPGPDTSYF
TRBJ2-5 many 15 - TRBV7-2 TGTGCCAGCAGCCGGGGACCGATGGCCCAAGAGACCCAGTACTTC CASSRGPMAQETQYF
TRBJ2-1 - 14 - TRBV6-6 TGTGCCAGCAGTCCCCAGTATGCGGGGTCAGAGCAGTTCTTC CASSPQYAGSEQFF
TRBJ2-2 few 15 TRBD1 TRBV5-1 TGCGCCAGCGGGCCGGGGGACAGGGAGACCGGGGAGCTGTTTTTT CASGPGDRETGELFF
TRBJ2-1 - 14 TRBD2 TRBV20-1 TGCAGTGCCCCCCGGAGCGGGAAGAACAATGAGCAGTTCTTC CSAPRSGKNNEQFF
TRBJ1-2 - 15 - TRBV5-4 TGTGCCAGCAGCTTTGGTACAGGGTTGTGGGACGGCTACACCTTC CASSFGTGLWDGYTF
TRBJ1-4 - 13 TRBD1 TRBV20-1 TGCAGTGCTAGCGACAGGGCGGGCGGAAAACTGTTTTTT CSASDRAGGKLFF
TRBJ2-3 few 14 - TRBV7-8 TGTGCCAGCAGCCCCGGGGGACGAACAGATACGCAGTATTTT CASSPGGRTDTQYF
TRBJ1-1 few 14 - TRBV2 TGTGCCAGCAGTGGAGCACGGAGAGGGACTGAAGCTTTCTTT CASSGARRGTEAFF
TRBJ2-2 - 21 TRBD2 TRBV3-1 TGTGCCAGCAGCCAAGCCCTGGGACTAGCGGGACCCGCGCAAAACACCGGGGAGCTGTTTTTT CASSQALGLAGPAQNTGELFF
TRBJ2-1 many 16 - TRBV6-2/TRBV6-3 TGTGCCAGCAGTACCCACCGGACCGCTTCTTACAATGAGCAGTTCTTC CASSTHRTASYNEQFF
TRBJ1-1 - 16 - TRBV7-6 TGTGCCAGCAACACCCCCCCCGCAGGGGTGGAAACTGAAGCTTTCTTT CASNTPPAGVETEAFF
TRBJ2-1 few 15 - TRBV7-2 TGTGCCAGCAGCTTAGCGACTACCATCGACAATGAGCAGTTCTTC CASSLATTIDNEQFF
TRBJ2-2 - 13 - TRBV7-9 TGTGCCAGCAGCTTGGGCACAGCAGGGGAGCTGTTTTTT CASSLGTAGELFF
TRBJ1-5 many 13 - TRBV2 TGTGCCAGCAGGCTGAATAGCAATCAGCCCCAGCATTTT CASRLNSNQPQHF
TRBJ2-7 few 13 TRBD2 TRBV12-3/TRBV12-4 TGTGCCAGCAGTGGACTAGAGAAGTACGAGCAGTACTTC CASSGLEKYEQYF